The 5 T cell receptor beta chains in this list originate from one sample, sequenced in a study of graft-versus-host responses after intestinal transplantation. Data came from immunoSEQ multiplex PCR; TCRdb stores just in-frame clones and leaves some out. Among roughly 120,000 clones listed, approximately 92% were seen once. Their antigens are not known. The starting material was unstimulated CD4+ T cells sorted from spleen or lymph node cells, obtained before intestinal transplant. Receptor source: a human donor who received an intestinal transplant.

About this clone: The sample carries other DNA sequences with the same CDR3. The chain links TRBV18 to TRBJ1-3, with a weak D call TRBD1 (5 bases). V lost 0 bases, J lost 0 bases, and 18 bases lay in between. This CDR3 is 19 amino acids long. Germline-derived CDR1 and CDR2 are KGHSH and LQKENI. CDR3 sequence (DNA): TGTGCCAGCTCACCACCGTCCGGGACGCCTGCCTCCTCTGGAAACACCATATATTTT. Amino acid sequence: CASSPPSGTPASSGNTIYF.

The gene calls are TRBV11-2 and TRBJ1-5; D unclear. CDR3 size: 13 residues. The germline gives CDR1 SGHAT, CDR2 FQNNGV. V was cut by 0 bases and J by 7 bases, with 7 bases left in between. The CDR3 loop is CASSLELGQPQHF. Written as DNA, the CDR3 is TGTGCCAGCAGCTTAGAACTAGGCCAGCCCCAGCATTTT.

This clone was seen more than once but under ten times. The chain carries TRBV10-3 and TRBJ1-1; TRBD1 agrees at 9 bases. The CDR3 totals 14 residues. The ends lost 6 bases at V and 7 bases at J; junction bases unmatched: 9. Per the germline V gene, CDR1 is ENHRY and CDR2 is SYGVKD. In nucleotides, the CDR3 is TGTGCCATCAGGGACAGGGGCGCGCGACATGAAGCTTTCTTT. It specifies CAIRDRGARHEAFF.

The rearrangement joins TRBV2 to TRBJ2-2, with TRBD2 as a possible D gene (6 bases). V was cut by 1 base and J by 13 bases, with 16 bases left in between. The CDR3 runs to 14 residues. From germline, CDR1 is SNHLY and CDR2 FYNNEI. The CDR3 nucleotides are TGTGCCAGCAGTGAAGGGTTTGGAGGGCGGGCGCTGTTTTTT. Amino acids: CASSEGFGGRALFF. The full variable domain, its missing parts supplied by reference TRBV2 and TRBJ2-2, is EPEVTQTPSHQVTQMGQEVILRCVPISNHLYFYWYRQILGQKVEFLVSFYNNEISEKSEIFDDQFSVERPDGSNFTLKIRSTKLEDSAMYFCASSEGFGGRALFFGEGSRLTVL.

This chain links TRBV2 with TRBJ2-2; maybe TRBD1 (6 bases). Trimming stripped 6 bases from V and 5 bases from J, with 7 bases between. The CDR3 sequence is 12 residues long. Germline V gene sequence: CDR1 SNHLY, CDR2 FYNNEI. The DNA of the CDR3 is TGTGCCAGCAGACAGGGAACCGGGGAGCTGTTTTTT. Encoded protein: CASRQGTGELFF.